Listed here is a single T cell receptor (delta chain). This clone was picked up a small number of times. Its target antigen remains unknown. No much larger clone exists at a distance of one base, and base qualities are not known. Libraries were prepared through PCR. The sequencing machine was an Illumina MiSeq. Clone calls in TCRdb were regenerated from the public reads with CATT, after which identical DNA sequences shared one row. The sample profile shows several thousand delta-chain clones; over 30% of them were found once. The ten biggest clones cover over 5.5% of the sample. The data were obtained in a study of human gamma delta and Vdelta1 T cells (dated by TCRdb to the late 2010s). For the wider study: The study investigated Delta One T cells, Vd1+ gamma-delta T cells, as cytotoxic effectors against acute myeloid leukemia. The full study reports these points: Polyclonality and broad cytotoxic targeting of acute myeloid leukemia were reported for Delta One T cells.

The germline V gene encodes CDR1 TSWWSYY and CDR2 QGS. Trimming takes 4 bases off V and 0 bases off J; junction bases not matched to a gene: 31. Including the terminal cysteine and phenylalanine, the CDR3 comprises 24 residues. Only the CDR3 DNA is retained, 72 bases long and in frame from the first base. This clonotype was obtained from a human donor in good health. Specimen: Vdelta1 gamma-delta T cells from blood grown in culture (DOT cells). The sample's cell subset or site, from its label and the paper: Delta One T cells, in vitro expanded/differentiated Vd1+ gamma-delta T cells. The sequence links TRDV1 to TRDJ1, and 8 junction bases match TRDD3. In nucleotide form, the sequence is TGTGCTCTTGGGGCCACCATCTTTCGGGGGTTAGGGGATACTGAGGAATTCCACACCGATAAACTCATCTTT. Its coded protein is CALGATIFRGLGDTEEFHTDKLIF.